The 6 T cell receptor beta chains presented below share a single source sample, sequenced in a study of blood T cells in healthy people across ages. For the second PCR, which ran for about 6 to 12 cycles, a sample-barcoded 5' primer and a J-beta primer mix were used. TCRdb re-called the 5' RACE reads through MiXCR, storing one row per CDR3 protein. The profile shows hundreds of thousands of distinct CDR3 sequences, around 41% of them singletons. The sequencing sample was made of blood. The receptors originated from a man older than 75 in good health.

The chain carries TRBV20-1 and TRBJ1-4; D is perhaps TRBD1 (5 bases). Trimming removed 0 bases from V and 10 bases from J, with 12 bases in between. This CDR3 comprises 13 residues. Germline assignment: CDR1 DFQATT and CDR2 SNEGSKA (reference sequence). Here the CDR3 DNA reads TGCAGTGCTAGAGATCCGAGGGGAGGAAAACTGTTTTTT. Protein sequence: CSARDPRGGKLFF.

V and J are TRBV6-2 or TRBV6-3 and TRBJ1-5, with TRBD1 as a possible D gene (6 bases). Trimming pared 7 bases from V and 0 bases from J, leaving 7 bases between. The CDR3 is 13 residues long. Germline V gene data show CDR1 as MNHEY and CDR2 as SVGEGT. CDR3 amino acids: CASKQGSNQPQHF. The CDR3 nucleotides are TGTGCCAGCAAACAGGGTAGCAATCAGCCCCAGCATTTT.

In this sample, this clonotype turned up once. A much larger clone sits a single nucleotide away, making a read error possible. The CDR3 region has the DNA TGCAGCGTTATAGAAGGGACAGGAAGTGAGCAGTTCTTC. As protein: CSVIEGTGSEQFF. The chain links TRBV29-1 to TRBJ2-1, with 8 bases lining up with TRBD1. With V trimmed by 5 bases and J by 9 bases, 9 bases remained unmatched. The length of the CDR3 is 13 residues. From germline, CDR1 is SQVTM and CDR2 ANQGSEA.

The CDR3: CASSSPPNNEQFF. For the CDR3, the DNA is TGCGCCAGCAGCTCCCCTCCTAACAATGAGCAGTTCTTC. The genes are TRBV5-1 and TRBJ2-1, with unresolved D. V was trimmed by 3 bases and J by 5 bases, leaving 9 bases between them. In germline, CDR1 is SGHRS, CDR2 YFSETQ. The CDR3 sequence is 13 residues long.

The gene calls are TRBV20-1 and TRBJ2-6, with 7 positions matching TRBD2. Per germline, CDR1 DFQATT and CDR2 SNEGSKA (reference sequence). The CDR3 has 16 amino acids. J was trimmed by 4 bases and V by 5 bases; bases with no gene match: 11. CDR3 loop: CSAGLAGVTGANVLTF. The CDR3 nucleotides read TGCAGTGCTGGGTTGGCGGGAGTAACCGGGGCCAACGTCCTGACTTTC.

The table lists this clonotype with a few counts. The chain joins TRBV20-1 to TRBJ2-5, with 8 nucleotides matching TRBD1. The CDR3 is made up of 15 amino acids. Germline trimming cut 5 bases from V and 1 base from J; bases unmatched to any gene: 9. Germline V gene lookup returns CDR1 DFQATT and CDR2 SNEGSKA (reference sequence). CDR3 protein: CSAAFDRGVQETQYF. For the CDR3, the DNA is TGCAGTGCTGCCTTTGACAGGGGCGTCCAAGAGACCCAGTACTTC.